A selection of T cell receptor beta chains follows, all from one sample in a study of shared clonotypes between healthy human individuals. Some clones are missing from TCRdb's copy, which holds only in-frame ones; the method was immunoSEQ multiplex PCR. The sample lists roughly 2 million clones; 85% to 95% were seen once. Material: naive CD4+ T cells sorted from blood. These receptors were obtained from a man between 18 and 35 years old in good health. Both conserved end residues are part of each CDR3. D genes are given only for firm matches. Rows may omit the clone size; those that give it use once, few, many or a size class.

D gene,J gene,V gene,clone size,CDR3 protein,CDR3 DNA
TRBD2,TRBJ2-5,TRBV7-2,.,CASSLRTSGAQETQYF,TGTGCCAGCAGCTTACGGACTAGCGGGGCCCAAGAGACCCAGTACTTC
.,TRBJ1-5,TRBV29-1,.,CSVGSAGINQPQHF,TGCAGCGTTGGAAGTGCAGGGATCAATCAGCCCCAGCATTTT
.,TRBJ2-7,TRBV30,.,CAWTRFGGYEQYF,TGTGCCTGGACGCGATTCGGAGGCTACGAGCAGTACTTC
TRBD2,TRBJ2-5,TRBV7-2,.,CASIATSAQETQYF,TGTGCCAGCATCGCGACTAGCGCCCAAGAGACCCAGTACTTC
TRBD1,TRBJ1-5,TRBV2,.,CASSRIPGQGLRPQHF,TGTGCCAGCAGTCGCATACCGGGACAGGGCCTTCGGCCCCAGCATTTT
.,TRBJ1-1,TRBV10-3,.,CAISPTANTEAFF,TGTGCCATCAGTCCAACGGCCAACACTGAAGCTTTCTTT
.,TRBJ1-5,TRBV6-6,.,CASSYSQGTNQPQHF,TGTGCCAGCAGTTACTCACAGGGTACGAATCAGCCCCAGCATTTT
.,TRBJ2-3,TRBV18,.,CASSPPSIGAQYF,TGTGCCAGCTCACCACCTTCAATTGGGGCGCAGTATTTT
.,TRBJ2-3,TRBV6-5,.,CASSYSSGPGNTQYF,TGTGCCAGCAGTTACTCGTCAGGGCCAGGGAATACGCAGTATTTT
.,TRBJ1-2,TRBV9,.,CASETGHAGQGLGYTF,TGTGCCAGCGAAACAGGGCATGCGGGCCAGGGTTTAGGGTACACCTTC
TRBD2,TRBJ2-5,TRBV30,.,CAWSVLLAGRQETQYF,TGTGCCTGGAGTGTACTTCTAGCGGGTCGCCAAGAGACCCAGTACTTC
.,TRBJ1-6,TRBV5-1,.,CASSFAASYNSPLHF,TGCGCCAGCAGCTTTGCAGCCTCCTATAATTCACCCCTCCACTTT
TRBD1,TRBJ1-2,TRBV20-1,.,CSAERTGSHTF,TGCAGTGCGGAACGGACAGGCTCCCACACCTTC
.,TRBJ1-4,TRBV13,.,CASSRRAPTNEKLFF,TGTGCCAGCAGCCGCAGGGCCCCAACTAATGAAAAACTGTTTTTT
.,TRBJ2-7,TRBV5-4,.,CASSSRGWGYEQYF,TGTGCCAGCAGCTCCCGAGGGTGGGGTTACGAGCAGTACTTC
.,TRBJ2-7,TRBV6-1,.,CASKEYPALAYEQYF,TGTGCCAGCAAGGAGTACCCGGCACTCGCCTACGAGCAGTACTTC
.,TRBJ1-5,TRBV28,.,CASGTLNLGVSQPQHF,TGTGCCAGCGGCACTCTCAATCTGGGGGTAAGTCAGCCCCAGCATTTT
TRBD1,TRBJ1-2,TRBV11-2,.,CASSFQGQGRGGYTF,TGTGCCAGCAGCTTTCAGGGACAGGGAAGGGGTGGCTACACCTTC
.,TRBJ1-1,TRBV29-1,.,CSVLDTEAFF,TGCAGCGTTCTTGACACTGAAGCTTTCTTT
TRBD1,TRBJ1-6,TRBV19,.,CASTWGQGNSPLHF,TGTGCCAGTACCTGGGGACAGGGGAATTCACCCCTCCACTTT
.,TRBJ1-2,TRBV11-2,.,CASSLDSGMDGYTF,TGTGCCAGCAGCTTAGATTCGGGGATGGATGGCTACACCTTC
TRBD1,TRBJ2-3,TRBV27,.,CASSLRGQVDTQYF,TGTGCCAGCAGTTTACGGGGACAGGTAGATACGCAGTATTTT
.,TRBJ2-1,TRBV21-1,.,CASTIAGGPDEQFF,TGTGCCAGCACTATAGCGGGAGGGCCAGATGAGCAGTTCTTC
.,TRBJ2-5,TRBV30,.,CAWTPGATSQETQYF,TGTGCCTGGACCCCAGGGGCTACCTCTCAAGAGACCCAGTACTTC
TRBD1,TRBJ2-1,TRBV6-1,.,CASSALGQGAEQFF,TGTGCCAGCAGTGCCCTCGGACAGGGTGCTGAGCAGTTCTTC
.,TRBJ2-7,TRBV10-2,.,CASSAGTQNYEQYF,TGCGCCAGCAGTGCCGGGACCCAGAACTACGAGCAGTACTTC
.,TRBJ2-3,TRBV5-1,.,CASSSRFPGDTQYF,TGCGCCAGCAGCTCTAGGTTTCCCGGTGATACGCAGTATTTT
TRBD2,TRBJ2-5,TRBV5-6,.,CASSSGAGVGETQYF,TGTGCCAGCAGCAGCGGAGCGGGAGTTGGAGAGACCCAGTACTTC
.,TRBJ1-1,TRBV7-2,.,CASSPNSGFTEAFF,TGTGCCAGCAGCCCCAACAGCGGCTTCACTGAAGCTTTCTTT
TRBD1,TRBJ2-1,TRBV6-1,.,CASSGTVPNEQFF,TGTGCCAGTTCAGGGACAGTACCCAATGAGCAGTTCTTC
.,TRBJ2-5,TRBV6-4,.,CASSPTGTSETQYF,TGTGCCAGCAGCCCGACAGGGACTTCAGAGACCCAGTACTTC
.,TRBJ1-5,TRBV19,.,CASSISVNQPQHF,TGTGCCAGTAGTATCTCGGTCAATCAGCCCCAGCATTTT
.,TRBJ1-2,TRBV19,.,CASSMEGHYGYTF,TGTGCCAGTAGTATGGAGGGCCACTATGGCTACACCTTC
.,TRBJ2-5,TRBV7-2,.,CASSLGGTQETQYF,TGTGCCAGCAGCTTGGGTGGAACTCAAGAGACCCAGTACTTC
TRBD2,TRBJ2-5,TRBV6-6,.,CASTLGLARETQYF,TGTGCCAGCACCCTCGGACTAGCCCGGGAGACCCAGTACTTC
.,TRBJ1-3,TRBV5-1,.,CASSPTASSGNTIYF,TGCGCCAGCAGCCCAACGGCGTCCTCTGGAAACACCATATATTTT
.,TRBJ2-7,TRBV6-5,.,CASSQGQTYEQYF,TGTGCCAGCAGTCAAGGACAGACCTACGAGCAGTACTTC
.,TRBJ1-4,TRBV5-1,.,CASSLGWDVAGKLFF,TGCGCCAGCAGCTTGGGGTGGGACGTCGCAGGAAAACTGTTTTTT
.,TRBJ1-1,TRBV6-6,.,CASRSTGILGTEAFF,TGTGCCAGCAGATCAACAGGAATTTTAGGCACTGAAGCTTTCTTT
.,TRBJ2-5,TRBV4-3,once,CASSPTGPFETQYF,TGCGCCAGCAGCCCCACAGGGCCTTTCGAGACCCAGTACTTC
.,TRBJ1-4,TRBV7-7,.,CASSRATNEKLFF,TGTGCTAGCAGCAGGGCAACTAATGAAAAACTGTTTTTT
.,TRBJ1-1,TRBV6-1,.,CASISGGAFF,TGTGCCAGCATCTCGGGTGGAGCTTTCTTT
TRBD1,TRBJ2-7,TRBV4-1,.,CASSHTPGTGGSEQYF,TGCGCCAGCAGCCATACCCCCGGGACAGGGGGTTCCGAGCAGTACTTC
.,TRBJ2-2,TRBV30,few,CAWSVGGNTAGELFF,TGTGCCTGGAGTGTTGGGGGTAATACCGCCGGGGAGCTGTTTTTT
.,TRBJ2-4,TRBV6-6,.,CASRDIAKNIQYF,TGTGCCAGCAGAGATATAGCCAAAAACATTCAGTACTTC
.,TRBJ2-7,TRBV30,few,CAWSVRTYEQYF,TGTGCCTGGAGTGTACGGACCTACGAGCAGTACTTC
.,TRBJ2-1,TRBV5-1,.,CASSLVETGAGEQFF,TGCGCCAGCAGCTTGGTAGAAACCGGGGCCGGTGAGCAGTTCTTC
.,TRBJ1-2,TRBV10-3,few,CAISGQNYGYTF,TGTGCCATCAGTGGCCAGAACTATGGCTACACCTTC
TRBD2,TRBJ2-2,TRBV4-1,.,CASSQLPGLVNIAGELFF,TGCGCCAGCAGCCAATTGCCGGGACTAGTAAACATCGCCGGGGAGCTGTTTTTT
.,TRBJ2-1,TRBV7-6,.,CASSHFYNEQFF,TGTGCCAGCAGCCATTTTTACAATGAGCAGTTCTTC
.,TRBJ1-2,TRBV6-5,.,CASSNTYGYTF,TGTGCCAGCAGTAACACCTATGGCTACACCTTC
.,TRBJ1-4,TRBV5-1,.,CASSLWGVPFEKLFF,TGCGCCAGCAGCTTGTGGGGGGTCCCCTTTGAAAAACTGTTTTTT
.,TRBJ2-7,TRBV4-1,.,CASSQVQGGYEQYF,TGCGCCAGCAGCCAAGTACAGGGGGGGTACGAGCAGTACTTC
.,TRBJ2-5,TRBV20-1,.,CSGRRKETQYF,TGCAGTGGTCGCAGGAAAGAGACCCAGTACTTC
TRBD1,TRBJ1-5,TRBV2,once,CASSYGTGYNQPQHF,TGTGCCAGCAGTTACGGGACAGGTTACAATCAGCCCCAGCATTTT
.,TRBJ2-5,TRBV7-9,.,CASSYFQETQYF,TGTGCCAGCAGCTATTTCCAAGAGACCCAGTACTTC
.,TRBJ2-7,TRBV10-1,.,CASSEGGTGSYKQYF,TGCGCCAGCAGTGAAGGCGGGACGGGCTCCTACAAGCAGTACTTC